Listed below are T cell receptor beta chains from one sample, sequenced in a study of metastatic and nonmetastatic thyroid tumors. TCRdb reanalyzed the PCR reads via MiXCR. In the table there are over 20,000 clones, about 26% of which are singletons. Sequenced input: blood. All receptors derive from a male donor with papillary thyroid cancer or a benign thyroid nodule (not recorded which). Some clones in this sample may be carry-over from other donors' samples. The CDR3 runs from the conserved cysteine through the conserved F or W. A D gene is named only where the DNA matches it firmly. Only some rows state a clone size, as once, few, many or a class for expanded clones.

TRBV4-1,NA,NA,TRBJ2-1,TGCGCCAGCAGCCAAGATAGGGGGGGACCGAATGAGCGGTTCTTC,CASSQDRGGPNERFF
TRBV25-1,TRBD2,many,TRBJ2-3,TGTGCCAGCAGCAGAACTAGCGGGAGCGGAACAGATACGCAGTATTTT,CASSRTSGSGTDTQYF
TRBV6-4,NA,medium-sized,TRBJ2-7,TGTGCCAGCTTTCTGGGGCAGGGACAAGACGAGCAGTACTTC,CASFLGQGQDEQYF
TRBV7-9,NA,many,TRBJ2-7,TGTGCCAGCAGCTCGATCTCCGAGCAGTACTTC,CASSSISEQYF
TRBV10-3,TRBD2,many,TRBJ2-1,TGTGCCATCAGTGAACCTAGCGGGAGACACAATGAGCAGTTCTTC,CAISEPSGRHNEQFF
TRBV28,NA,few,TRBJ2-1,TGTGCCAGCAGATACACTAGCTGGAGTAACCTTGAGCAGTTCTTC,CASRYTSWSNLEQFF
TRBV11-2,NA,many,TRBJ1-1,TGTGCCAGCAGCCGGGGCCTTGAAGCTTTCTTT,CASSRGLEAFF
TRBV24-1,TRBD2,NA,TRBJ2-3,TGTGCCACCAGTGACCATTCCGGGACTAGCGATAGCACAGATACGCAGTATTTT,CATSDHSGTSDSTDTQYF
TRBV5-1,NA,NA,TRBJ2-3,TGCGCCAGCAGCCCCGGATCAGGGGCAGGAGATACGCAGTATTTT,CASSPGSGAGDTQYF
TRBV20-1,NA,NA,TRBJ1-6,TGCAGTGCTAGAATGGTCGTGGATAATTCACCCCTCCACTTT,CSARMVVDNSPLHF
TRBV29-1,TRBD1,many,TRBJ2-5,TGCAGCGCAACAGGGGGCCGTTCGGAGACCCAGTACTTC,CSATGGRSETQYF
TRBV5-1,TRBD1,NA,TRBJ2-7,TGCGCCAGCAGCCCCGGACAGGGTGGTGGGTACGAGCAGTACTTC,CASSPGQGGGYEQYF
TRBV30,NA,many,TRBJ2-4,TGTGCCTGGAGTGTACTCGAAGGACAGCTTTACTTC,CAWSVLEGQLYF
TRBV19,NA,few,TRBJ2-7,TGCGCCAGTAATCTCGGGGACGGGAGCTCCTACGAGCAGTACTTC,CASNLGDGSSYEQYF